Below are 31 T cell receptor beta chains sequenced from a single sample in a study of cytomegalovirus exposure and HLA in healthy donors (dated by TCRdb to 2016 to 2017). The library was produced with the immunoSEQ multiplex PCR assay. For the multiplex PCR, a mixture combining 60 forward primers for TCR Vbeta segments and 13 reverse primers for TCR Jbeta segments was used. TCRdb took this table from immuneACCESS and kept in-frame rearrangements with V and J called. Such tables lack part of the clones; where checked against another copy, unresolved V genes explain under half of the gap, and the rest is unexplained. This sample has under 150,000 clones in its table, and about four fifths of those were observed once. The ten largest make up approximately 2.3% of the sample. What was sequenced was PBMCs. The source of these receptors is a male donor in good health and CMV-seronegative.

The rearrangement uses TRBV7-9 and TRBJ2-7; perhaps TRBD2 as D (5 bases). Looked up from germline, CDR1 is SEHNR and CDR2 is FQNEAQ (reference sequence). The V end was cut by 5 bases, the J end by 3 bases, with 11 bases between. CDR3 length: 13 amino acids. CDR3 protein: CASSPLGDYEQYF. The CDR3 coding sequence is TGTGCCAGCAGCCCCCTCGGGGACTACGAGCAGTACTTC. The full variable domain, its missing parts supplied by reference TRBV7-9 and TRBJ2-7, is DTGVSQNPRHKITKRGQNVTFRCDPISEHNRLYWYRQTLGQGPEFLTYFQNEAQLEKSRLLSDRFSAERPKGSFSTLEIQRTEQGDSAMYLCASSPLGDYEQYFGPGTRLTVT.

V and J are TRBV29-1 and TRBJ2-1; the match to TRBD2 covers 7 bases. Trimming at V came to 8 bases and at J to 7 bases, leaving 11 bases not matched to a gene. CDR1 is SQVTM, CDR2 ANQGSEA, per germline. The CDR3 covers 13 residues. The CDR3 nucleotides read TGCAGCACTGAAACCGGGACTACGAATGAGCAGTTCTTC. This codes for CSTETGTTNEQFF.

V usage is TRBV19 and J usage is TRBJ2-3; weak D call: TRBD2 (5 bases). Trimming cost V 10 bases and J 3 bases, with 20 bases left between them. Germline loops: CDR1 LNHDA, CDR2 SQIVND (reference sequence). CDR3 length: 15 residues. The CDR3 spells CATGFRGSGTDTQYF. For the CDR3, the DNA is TGTGCCACAGGTTTCCGGGGTTCCGGAACAGATACGCAGTATTTT. Complete variable domain (other parts from reference TRBV19 and TRBJ2-3): DGGITQSPKYLFRKEGQNVTLSCEQNLNHDAMYWYRQDPGQGLRLIYYSQIVNDFQKGDIAEGYSVSREKKESFPLTVTSAQKNPTAFYLCATGFRGSGTDTQYFGPGTRLTVL.

This rearrangement joins TRBV29-1 to TRBJ2-7; perhaps TRBD2 as D (7 bases). Germline CDR1 SQVTM, CDR2 ANQGSEA. Trimming removed 1 base from V and 5 bases from J, with 15 bases in between. The CDR3 loop spans 14 amino acids. The CDR3 DNA follows: TGCAGCGTTGAAGGGCAGGGGAGGGGTAACGAGCAGTACTTC. Translated: CSVEGQGRGNEQYF.

This chain connects TRBV10-1 to TRBJ2-3; 7 positions match TRBD1. The length of the CDR3 is 15 residues. From germline, CDR1 is WNHNN and CDR2 SYGVQD (reference sequence). V lost 5 bases and J lost 0; bases outside the gene matches: 5. CDR3 bases: TGCGCCAGCAGTTCCGGGACAGCCAGCACAGATACGCAGTATTTT. This gives the protein CASSSGTASTDTQYF.

The chain carries TRBV7-2 and TRBJ2-7; 9 positions agree with TRBD2. CDR3 size: 14 residues. V trimming: 5 bases; J trimming: 4 bases; junction bases outside the gene matches: 6. Germline V gene data show CDR1 as SGHTA and CDR2 as FQGNSA. The CDR3 region is CASSPGTSRYEQYF. The CDR3 DNA sequence: TGTGCCAGCAGCCCAGGGACTAGCCGTTACGAGCAGTACTTC. Using reference TRBV7-2 and TRBJ2-7 for the parts outside the CDR3, the full variable domain is GAGVSQSPSNKVTEKGKDVELRCDPISGHTALYWYRQSLGQGLEFLIYFQGNSAPDKSGLPSDRFSAERTGGSVSTLTIQRTQQEDSAVYLCASSPGTSRYEQYFGPGTRLTVT.

The genes are TRBV7-9 and TRBJ2-5; a weak D match, TRBD2 (5 bases). The CDR3 length is 13 residues. Germline V gene sequence: CDR1 SEHNR, CDR2 FQNEAQ (reference sequence). Trimming stripped 5 bases from V and 5 bases from J, with 12 bases between. The CDR3 region has the DNA TGTGCCAGCAGCACCCCCGGGGTCGAGACCCAGTACTTC. Translated, it gives CASSTPGVETQYF.

The chain joins TRBV10-3 to TRBJ2-7, with D possibly matching TRBD2 (5 bases). V lost 6 bases and J lost 0, with 12 bases in between. The CDR3 is 14 residues long. Germline CDR1 ENHRY, CDR2 SYGVKD. CDR3 DNA: TGTGCCATCAGCAGCGAGACTAACTCCTACGAGCAGTACTTC. It specifies CAISSETNSYEQYF.

The CDR3 DNA follows: TGTGCCAGCTCAAGGGGGGGGAGTATTAACGATGAGCAGTTCTTC. Translated, it gives CASSRGGSINDEQFF. The chain has TRBV7-3 and TRBJ2-1, with D tentatively TRBD2 (7 bases). The germline V and J ends were trimmed by 8 bases and 8 bases, with 22 bases remaining between them. CDR1 is SGHTA, CDR2 FQGTGA, per germline. This CDR3 region has 15 residues.

The chain couples TRBV5-4 to TRBJ2-5; no reliable D call. Germline V gene sequence: CDR1 SGHNT, CDR2 YYREEE (reference sequence). V dropped 0 bases and J dropped 1 base, with 7 bases sitting between them. This CDR3 has 14 amino acids. For the CDR3, the DNA is TGTGCCAGCAGCTTGGCGCGGTTCCAAGAGACCCAGTACTTC. This codes for CASSLARFQETQYF.

CDR3 loop: CASSFVGLTVVRDEQFF. The CDR3 DNA reads as TGTGCCAGCAGTTTTGTAGGACTAACAGTTGTACGGGATGAGCAGTTCTTC. This chain connects TRBV27 to TRBJ2-1; TRBD2 is a possible D gene (6 bases). There are 17 residues in the CDR3. The germline V gene encodes CDR1 MNHEY and CDR2 SMNVEV (reference sequence). Trimming took off 3 bases at V and 8 bases at J, with 23 bases between the two ends.

The rearrangement links TRBV7-9 to TRBJ2-3, with TRBD1 matching 8 bases. This CDR3 region has 13 residues. Germline V gene sequence: CDR1 SEHNR, CDR2 FQNEAQ (reference sequence). With 5 bases clipped from V and 4 bases from J, the junction kept 2 bases outside the gene matches. The CDR3 loop reads CASSQGAPDTQYF. CDR3 DNA: TGTGCCAGCAGCCAGGGGGCTCCAGATACGCAGTATTTT. Full variable domain (outside the CDR3, taken from reference TRBV7-9 and TRBJ2-3): DTGVSQNPRHKITKRGQNVTFRCDPISEHNRLYWYRQTLGQGPEFLTYFQNEAQLEKSRLLSDRFSAERPKGSFSTLEIQRTEQGDSAMYLCASSQGAPDTQYFGPGTRLTVL.

CDR3 region: CASSIRGTANYGYTF. Written as DNA, the CDR3 is TGTGCCAGTAGTATCCGCGGGACGGCGAACTATGGCTACACCTTC. The chain recombines TRBV19 with TRBJ1-2, with a possible D match to TRBD1 (5 bases). CDR1 is LNHDA and CDR2 is SQIVND in the germline V gene (reference sequence). The CDR3 contains 15 residues. With 3 bases removed from V and 2 bases from J, the gap between germline ends came to 13 bases.

V and J are TRBV5-4 and TRBJ2-3, with 8 positions matching TRBD2. Unmatched junction bases numbered 9, after V lost 4 bases and J lost 2 bases. This CDR3 has 16 residues. Looked up from germline, CDR1 is SGHNT and CDR2 is YYREEE (reference sequence). CDR3 protein: CASSRLSGSNTDTQYF. Written as DNA, the CDR3 is TGTGCCAGCAGCCGCCTAAGCGGGAGTAACACAGATACGCAGTATTTT.

The genes are TRBV4-2 and TRBJ1-3; 7 bases fit TRBD1. J was trimmed by 0 bases and V by 0 bases; bases with no gene match: 5. The CDR3 is 17 amino acids. CDR1 is LGHNA, CDR2 YNFKEQ, per germline. CDR3 region: CASSQERGTVSGNTIYF. The CDR3 bases are TGTGCCAGCAGCCAAGAACGGGGGACAGTCTCTGGAAACACCATATATTTT.

The DNA for the CDR3 is TGTGCCAGCAGCCAGGCTGCTAGCGGGAGGGCCAGGTCAGATACGCAGTATTTT. Its protein is CASSQAASGRARSDTQYF. The rearrangement uses TRBV5-4 and TRBJ2-3; 12 nucleotides align to TRBD2. CDR3 length equals 18 residues. Germline loops: CDR1 SGHNT, CDR2 YYREEE (reference sequence). After removal of 4 bases from V and 4 bases from J, the junction contained 13 bases not matched to a gene.

J is TRBJ2-1 and V is TRBV19; D is perhaps TRBD2 (6 bases). The germline V and J ends were trimmed by 9 bases and 7 bases, with 16 bases remaining between them. The CDR3 contains 13 residues. Germline CDR1 reads LNHDA; CDR2 reads SQIVND (reference sequence). The CDR3 region is CASQKSGVNEQFF. In DNA form, the CDR3 reads TGTGCCAGCCAAAAATCGGGGGTTAATGAGCAGTTCTTC. The full variable domain, its missing parts supplied by reference TRBV19 and TRBJ2-1, is DGGITQSPKYLFRKEGQNVTLSCEQNLNHDAMYWYRQDPGQGLRLIYYSQIVNDFQKGDIAEGYSVSREKKESFPLTVTSAQKNPTAFYLCASQKSGVNEQFFGPGTRLTVL.

The chain has TRBV2 and TRBJ1-2; 8 bases match TRBD1. The junction had 5 bases not matched to a gene; V was cut back by 6 bases and J by 5 bases. CDR3 length: 13 residues. Germline lookup yields CDR1 SNHLY and CDR2 FYNNEI. CDR3 sequence: CASRTGEIYGYTF. CDR3 in DNA: TGTGCCAGCAGGACAGGGGAGATATATGGCTACACCTTC.

This CDR3 reads CASSLPLAGGFVNEQFF. The DNA of the CDR3 is TGTGCCAGCAGCTTACCCTTAGCGGGAGGGTTCGTAAATGAGCAGTTCTTC. The chain recombines TRBV7-8 with TRBJ2-1; 11 bases are shared with TRBD2. Germline CDR1 reads SGHVS; CDR2 reads FQNEAQ. The CDR3 length is 17 residues. V shed 2 bases and J 7 bases; nucleotides not matched to a gene: 10.

This clone has only one observation. The V call is TRBV29-1, the J call TRBJ2-1; 10 nucleotides match TRBD2. Germline trimming cut 5 bases from V and 5 bases from J; bases unmatched to any gene: 3. Per the germline V gene, CDR1 is SQVTM and CDR2 is ANQGSEA. The CDR3 covers 13 residues. The CDR3: CSVLGLADNEQFF. The CDR3 nucleotides are TGCAGCGTTTTAGGACTAGCGGACAATGAGCAGTTCTTC.

J is TRBJ2-7 and V is TRBV11-2, with TRBD1 matching over 7 bases. The V and J ends lost 5 bases and 3 bases, in that order; junction bases with no gene match: 1. This CDR3 is 12 amino acids long. Per the germline V gene, CDR1 is SGHAT and CDR2 is FQNNGV. The CDR3 DNA reads as TGTGCCAGCAGCAGACAGGGCTACGAGCAGTACTTC. This sequence encodes CASSRQGYEQYF.

The chain has TRBV6-1 and TRBJ2-5; D is unresolved. TRBJ2-7 matches the DNA end more closely, so the J call is doubtful. The CDR3 extends over 11 amino acids. Germline V lookup: CDR1 MNHNS, CDR2 SASEGT. The CDR3 loop reads CASIGLYEQYF. The CDR3 DNA follows: TGTGCCAGCATCGGTTTGTACGAGCAGTACTTC.

The rearrangement joins TRBV7-9 to TRBJ2-1; D gene unclear. V gave up 1 base and J gave up 5 bases, with 9 bases separating them. The germline V gene encodes CDR1 SEHNR and CDR2 FQNEAQ (reference sequence). This CDR3 has 14 amino acids. DNA for the CDR3: TGTGCCAGCAGCTTAGTTCGCGGCAACAATGAGCAGTTCTTC. It is translated as CASSLVRGNNEQFF.

The chain is built from TRBV29-1 and TRBJ2-1; a possible D gene is TRBD1 (5 bases). Trimming shortened V by 3 bases and J by 4 bases, and 13 bases separated the two germline ends. Germline-derived CDR1 and CDR2 are SQVTM and ANQGSEA. CDR3 size: 14 residues. This CDR3 reads CSVDPQAFYNEQFF. As DNA, the CDR3 is TGCAGCGTTGACCCACAGGCCTTTTACAATGAGCAGTTCTTC.

The genes are TRBV7-2 and TRBJ2-1, with 7 positions matching TRBD2. The J segment lost 4 bases and the V segment lost 0 bases, leaving 3 bases of the junction unmatched. The CDR3 totals 15 residues. Germline V gives CDR1 SGHTA, CDR2 FQGNSA. The CDR3 sequence: CASSLAAGAYNEQFF. The CDR3 DNA reads as TGTGCCAGCAGCTTAGCGGCGGGAGCATACAATGAGCAGTTCTTC.

The V call is TRBV19, the J call TRBJ2-1, with D unresolved. The CDR3 is made up of 13 amino acids. V was pared by 3 bases and J by 4 bases, with 7 bases between. Germline V CDR1 and CDR2: LNHDA, SQIVND (reference sequence). The CDR3 reads CASSIVRYNEQFF. CDR3 coding DNA: TGTGCCAGTAGTATCGTTCGGTACAATGAGCAGTTCTTC. Variable domain in full (rest from reference TRBV19 and TRBJ2-1): DGGITQSPKYLFRKEGQNVTLSCEQNLNHDAMYWYRQDPGQGLRLIYYSQIVNDFQKGDIAEGYSVSREKKESFPLTVTSAQKNPTAFYLCASSIVRYNEQFFGPGTRLTVL.

The gene calls are TRBV27 and TRBJ2-7, with D tentatively TRBD1 (5 bases). The CDR3 contains 15 residues. Germline CDR1 is MNHEY and CDR2 is SMNVEV (reference sequence). Trimming took off 2 bases at V and 5 bases at J, with 16 bases between the two ends. The CDR3 DNA sequence: TGTGCCAGCAGTTTACTAGGGGTCGGTAGCAACGAGCAGTACTTC. It encodes CASSLLGVGSNEQYF.

The chain carries TRBV11-2 and TRBJ2-1; D call uncertain. The germline V gene has CDR1 SGHAT and CDR2 FQNNGV. V was cut by 1 base and J by 9 bases, with 10 bases left in between. CDR3 length equals 13 residues. This CDR3 reads CASSLGSVVEQFF. In nucleotides, the CDR3 is TGTGCCAGCAGCTTAGGATCGGTGGTTGAGCAGTTCTTC.

This clone was counted a few times. This chain links TRBV15 with TRBJ2-7; 8 bases map to TRBD2. Germline values: CDR1 LNHNV, CDR2 YYDKDF (reference sequence). Germline trimming cut 4 bases from V and 4 bases from J; bases unmatched to any gene: 9. This CDR3 contains 15 residues. For the CDR3, the DNA is TGTGCCACCAGCACCGAAGCGGGAGTGGTATACGAGCAGTACTTC. As protein: CATSTEAGVVYEQYF.

The rearrangement uses TRBV7-2 and TRBJ1-2; 7 bases are a match to TRBD1. Looked up from germline, CDR1 is SGHTA and CDR2 is FQGNSA. The CDR3 is 14 amino acids. V was pared by 1 base and J by 4 bases, with 3 bases of the junction left unmatched. The CDR3 region has the DNA TGTGCCAGCAGCTTAGGGGGGACAGCCTATGGCTACACCTTC. It is translated as CASSLGGTAYGYTF.

The CDR3 region has the DNA TGTGCCATCTCAGGGACTAGCGCACCATACAATGAGCAGTTCTTC. The encoded protein is CAISGTSAPYNEQFF. V gene TRBV10-3 combines with J gene TRBJ2-1; 10 bases map to TRBD2. J gave up 4 bases and V 8 bases, and 8 bases lay outside the gene matches. The CDR3 covers 15 residues. The germline V gene has CDR1 ENHRY and CDR2 SYGVKD.